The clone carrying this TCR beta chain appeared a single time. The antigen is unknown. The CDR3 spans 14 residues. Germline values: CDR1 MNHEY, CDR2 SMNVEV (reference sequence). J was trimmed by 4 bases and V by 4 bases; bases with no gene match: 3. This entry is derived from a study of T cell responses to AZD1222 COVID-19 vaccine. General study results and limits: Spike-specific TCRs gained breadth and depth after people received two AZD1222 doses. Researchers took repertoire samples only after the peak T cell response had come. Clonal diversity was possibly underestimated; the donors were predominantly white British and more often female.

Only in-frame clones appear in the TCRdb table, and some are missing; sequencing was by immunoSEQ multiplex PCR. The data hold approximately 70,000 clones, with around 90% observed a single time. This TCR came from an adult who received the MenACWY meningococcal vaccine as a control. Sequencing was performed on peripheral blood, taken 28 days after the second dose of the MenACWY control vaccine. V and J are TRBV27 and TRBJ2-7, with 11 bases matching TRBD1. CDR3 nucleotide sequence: TGTGCCAGCAGTTCTAGGGACAGGGGGTACGAGCAGTACTTC. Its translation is CASSSRDRGYEQYF.